This T cell receptor (beta chain) was recovered during a study of blood T cell repertoires in COVID-19. The wider study: The samples span acute and convalescent COVID-19 from the United States, Italy and Spain.

There are 13 residues in the CDR3. V lost 2 bases, J lost 5 bases, and 7 bases lay in between. The germline CDR1 and CDR2 sequences are SGHTA and FQGNSA. In the authors' workflow: Scientists estimated how many nucleated cells there were by amplifying reference gene primers. Generated by immunoSEQ multiplex PCR, the TCRdb table keeps only in-frame clones and is missing some. V and J calls and clone size come straight from that table; D and trimming were deduced from the DNA. The sample carries fewer than 200,000 clones, 65% to 90% recorded once. The V gene is TRBV7-2, the J gene TRBJ2-1, with D possibly TRBD1 on 5 matching bases. The receptor was derived from a human donor in a cohort sampled during active COVID-19. The sample consisted of peripheral blood. CDR3: CASSLWGHNEQFF. CDR3 nucleotides: TGTGCCAGCAGCTTATGGGGCCACAATGAGCAGTTCTTC. The complete variable domain, with remaining parts taken from reference TRBV7-2 and TRBJ2-1, reads GAGVSQSPSNKVTEKGKDVELRCDPISGHTALYWYRQSLGQGLEFLIYFQGNSAPDKSGLPSDRFSAERTGGSVSTLTIQRTQQEDSAVYLCASSLWGHNEQFFGPGTRLTVL.